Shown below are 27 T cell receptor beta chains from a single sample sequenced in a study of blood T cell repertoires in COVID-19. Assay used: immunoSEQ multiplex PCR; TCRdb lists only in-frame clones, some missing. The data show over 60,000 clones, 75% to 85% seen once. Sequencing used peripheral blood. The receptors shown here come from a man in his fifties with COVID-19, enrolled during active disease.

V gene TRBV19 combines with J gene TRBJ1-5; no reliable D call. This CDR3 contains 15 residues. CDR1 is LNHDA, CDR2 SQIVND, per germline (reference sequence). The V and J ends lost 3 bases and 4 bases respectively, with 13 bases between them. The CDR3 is CASSMIAPRNQPQHF. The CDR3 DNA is TGTGCCAGTAGTATGATCGCCCCCAGGAATCAGCCCCAGCATTTT. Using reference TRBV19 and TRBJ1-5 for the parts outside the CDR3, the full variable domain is DGGITQSPKYLFRKEGQNVTLSCEQNLNHDAMYWYRQDPGQGLRLIYYSQIVNDFQKGDIAEGYSVSREKKESFPLTVTSAQKNPTAFYLCASSMIAPRNQPQHFGDGTRLSIL.

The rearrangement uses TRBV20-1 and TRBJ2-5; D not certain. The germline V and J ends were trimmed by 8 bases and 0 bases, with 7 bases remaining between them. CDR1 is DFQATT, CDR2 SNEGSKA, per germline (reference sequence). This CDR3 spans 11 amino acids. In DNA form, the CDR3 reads TGCAGTACCGAGTACCAAGAGACCCAGTACTTC. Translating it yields CSTEYQETQYF.

The CDR3 here is CASSGWTGGTEAFF. DNA for the CDR3: TGCGCCAGCAGCGGGTGGACAGGGGGCACTGAAGCTTTCTTT. This chain links TRBV5-1 with TRBJ1-1, with TRBD1 matching 10 bases. V trimming: 4 bases; J trimming: 4 bases; junction bases outside the gene matches: 4. CDR3 size: 14 residues. From germline, CDR1 is SGHRS and CDR2 YFSETQ. Using reference TRBV5-1 and TRBJ1-1 for the parts outside the CDR3, the full variable domain is KAGVTQTPRYLIKTRGQQVTLSCSPISGHRSVSWYQQTPGQGLQFLFEYFSETQRNKGNFPGRFSGRQFSNSRSEMNVSTLELGDSALYLCASSGWTGGTEAFFGQGTRLTVV.

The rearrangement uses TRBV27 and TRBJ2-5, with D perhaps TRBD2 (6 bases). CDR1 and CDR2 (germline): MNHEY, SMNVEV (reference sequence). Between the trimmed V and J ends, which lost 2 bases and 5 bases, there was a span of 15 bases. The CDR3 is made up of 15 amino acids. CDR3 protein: CASSLRAEGRETQYF. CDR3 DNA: TGTGCCAGCAGTTTAAGAGCGGAAGGGAGGGAGACCCAGTACTTC.

In DNA, the CDR3 is TGTGCCAGCAGTTCGACAGGTTTTTACGAGCAGTACTTC. Its protein product is CASSSTGFYEQYF. The rearrangement uses TRBV6-2 or TRBV6-3 and TRBJ2-7, with a tentative D call TRBD1 (6 bases). Per germline, CDR1 MNHEY and CDR2 SVGEGT. With 4 bases removed from V and 4 bases from J, the gap between germline ends came to 11 bases. The CDR3 has 13 amino acids.

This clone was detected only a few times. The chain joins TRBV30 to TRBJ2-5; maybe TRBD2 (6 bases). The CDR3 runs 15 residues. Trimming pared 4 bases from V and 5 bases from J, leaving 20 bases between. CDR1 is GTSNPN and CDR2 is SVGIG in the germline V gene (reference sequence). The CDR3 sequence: CAWTLGGPKSETQYF. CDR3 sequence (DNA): TGTGCCTGGACTCTCGGAGGGCCGAAGTCGGAGACCCAGTACTTC.

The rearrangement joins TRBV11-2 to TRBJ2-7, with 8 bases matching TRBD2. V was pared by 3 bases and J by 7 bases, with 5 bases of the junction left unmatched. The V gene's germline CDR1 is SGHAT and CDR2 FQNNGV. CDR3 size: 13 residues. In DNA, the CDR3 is TGTGCCAGCAGCTTCCGAGGACTAGCTGAGCAGTACTTC. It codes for CASSFRGLAEQYF.

CDR3 in amino acids: CASLEREGYEQYF. The CDR3, as DNA: TGCGCCAGCCTCGAGCGGGAGGGCTACGAGCAGTACTTC. The rearrangement joins TRBV10-1 to TRBJ2-7; 10 nucleotides match TRBD2. Germline loops: CDR1 WNHNN, CDR2 SYGVQD (reference sequence). CDR3 size: 13 residues. V lost 8 bases and J lost 3; bases outside the gene matches: 4.

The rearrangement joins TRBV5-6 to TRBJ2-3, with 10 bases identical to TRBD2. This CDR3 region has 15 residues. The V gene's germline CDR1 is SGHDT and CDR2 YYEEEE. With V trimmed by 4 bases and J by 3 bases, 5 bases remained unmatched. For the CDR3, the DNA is TGTGCCAGCAGCCCCCGGACTAGCGGAACAGATACGCAGTATTTT. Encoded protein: CASSPRTSGTDTQYF.

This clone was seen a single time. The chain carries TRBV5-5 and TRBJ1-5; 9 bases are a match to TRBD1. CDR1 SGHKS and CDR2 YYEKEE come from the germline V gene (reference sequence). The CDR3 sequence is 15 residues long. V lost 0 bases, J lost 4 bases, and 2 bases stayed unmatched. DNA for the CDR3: TGTGCCAGCAGCTTGGTACAGGGGGCTAATCAGCCCCAGCATTTT. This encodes CASSLVQGANQPQHF.

CDR3 nucleotide sequence: TGTGCCATCAGTGACGGGTCGACTAGCGCAACCTACGAGCAGTACTTC. This translates into CAISDGSTSATYEQYF. V and J are TRBV10-3 and TRBJ2-7; 8 bases are a match to TRBD2. Germline CDR1 is ENHRY and CDR2 is SYGVKD. V shed 3 bases and J 2 bases; nucleotides not matched to a gene: 9. The length of the CDR3 is 16 residues.

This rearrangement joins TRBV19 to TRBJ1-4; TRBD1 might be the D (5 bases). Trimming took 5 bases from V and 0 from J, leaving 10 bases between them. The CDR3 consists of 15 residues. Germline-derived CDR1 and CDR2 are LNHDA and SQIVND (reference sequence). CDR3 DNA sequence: TGTGCCAGTAGTTTCCAGGGTGCAACTAATGAAAAACTGTTTTTT. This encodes CASSFQGATNEKLFF.

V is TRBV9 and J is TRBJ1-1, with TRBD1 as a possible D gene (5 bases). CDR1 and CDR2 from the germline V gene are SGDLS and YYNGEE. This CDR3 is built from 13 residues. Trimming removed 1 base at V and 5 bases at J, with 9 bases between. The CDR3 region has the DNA TGTGCCAGCAGCGTAACGGGGGTTACTGAAGCTTTCTTT. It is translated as CASSVTGVTEAFF.

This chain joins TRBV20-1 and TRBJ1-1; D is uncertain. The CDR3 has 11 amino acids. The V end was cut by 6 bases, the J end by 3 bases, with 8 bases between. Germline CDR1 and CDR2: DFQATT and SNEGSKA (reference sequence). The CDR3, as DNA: TGCAGTGCGACCGGGGACACTGAAGCTTTCTTT. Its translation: CSATGDTEAFF.

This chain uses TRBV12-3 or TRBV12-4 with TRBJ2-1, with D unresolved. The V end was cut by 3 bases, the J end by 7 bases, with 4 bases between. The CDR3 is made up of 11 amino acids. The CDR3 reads CASSFFNEQFF. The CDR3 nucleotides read TGTGCCAGCAGTTTCTTTAATGAGCAGTTCTTC.

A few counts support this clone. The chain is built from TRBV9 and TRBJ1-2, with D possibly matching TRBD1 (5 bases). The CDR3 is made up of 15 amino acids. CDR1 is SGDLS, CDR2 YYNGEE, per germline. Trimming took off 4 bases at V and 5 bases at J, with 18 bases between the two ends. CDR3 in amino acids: CASSSSPGDGYGYTF. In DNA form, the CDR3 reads TGTGCCAGCAGCTCCTCTCCGGGGGACGGGTATGGCTACACCTTC.

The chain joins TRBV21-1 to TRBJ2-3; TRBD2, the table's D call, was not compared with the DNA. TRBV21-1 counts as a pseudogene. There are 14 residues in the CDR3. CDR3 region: CASTRSDFTDTQYF. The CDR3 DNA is TGTGCCAGCACCCGTTCTGACTTCACAGATACGCAGTATTTT.

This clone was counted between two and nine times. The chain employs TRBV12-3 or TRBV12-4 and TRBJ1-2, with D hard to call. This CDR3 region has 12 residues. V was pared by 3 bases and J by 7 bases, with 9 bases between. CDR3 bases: TGTGCCAGCAGTTTGGGAGTAGGTGGCTACACCTTC. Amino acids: CASSLGVGGYTF.

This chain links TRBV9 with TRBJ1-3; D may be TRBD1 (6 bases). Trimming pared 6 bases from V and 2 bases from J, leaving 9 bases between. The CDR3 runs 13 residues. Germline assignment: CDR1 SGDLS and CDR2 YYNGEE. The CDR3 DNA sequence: TGTGCCAGCAACCCAGGGGCTGGAAACACCATATATTTT. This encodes CASNPGAGNTIYF. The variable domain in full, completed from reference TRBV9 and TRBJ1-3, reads DSGVTQTPKHLITATGQRVTLRCSPRSGDLSVYWYQQSLDQGLQFLIQYYNGEERAKGNILERFSAQQFPDLHSELNLSSLELGDSALYFCASNPGAGNTIYFGEGSWLTVV.

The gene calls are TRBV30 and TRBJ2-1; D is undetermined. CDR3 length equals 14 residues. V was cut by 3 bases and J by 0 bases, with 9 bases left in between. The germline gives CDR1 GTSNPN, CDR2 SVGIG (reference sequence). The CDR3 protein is CAWSRGSSYNEQFF. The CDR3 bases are TGTGCCTGGAGCAGAGGCAGCTCCTACAATGAGCAGTTCTTC.

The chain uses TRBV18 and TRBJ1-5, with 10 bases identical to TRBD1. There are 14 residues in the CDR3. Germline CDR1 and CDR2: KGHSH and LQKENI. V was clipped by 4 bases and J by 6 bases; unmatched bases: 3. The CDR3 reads CASSRDRGAQPQHF. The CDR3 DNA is TGTGCCAGCTCACGGGACAGGGGTGCTCAGCCCCAGCATTTT. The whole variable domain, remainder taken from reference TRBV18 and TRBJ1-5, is NAGVMQNPRHLVRRRGQEARLRCSPMKGHSHVYWYRQLPEEGLKFMVYLQKENIIDESGMPKERFSAEFPKEGPSILRIQQVVRGDSAAYFCASSRDRGAQPQHFGDGTRLSIL.

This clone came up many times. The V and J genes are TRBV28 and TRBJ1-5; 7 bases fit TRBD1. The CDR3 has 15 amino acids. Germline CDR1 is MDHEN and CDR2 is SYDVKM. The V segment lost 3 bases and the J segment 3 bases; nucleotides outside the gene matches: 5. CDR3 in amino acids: CASSFWTGNNQPQHF. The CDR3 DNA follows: TGTGCCAGCAGTTTCTGGACAGGCAACAATCAGCCCCAGCATTTT. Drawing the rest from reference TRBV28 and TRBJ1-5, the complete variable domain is DVKVTQSSRYLVKRTGEKVFLECVQDMDHENMFWYRQDPGLGLRLIYFSYDVKMKEKGDIPEGYSVSREKKERFSLILESASTNQTSMYLCASSFWTGNNQPQHFGDGTRLSIL.

This CDR3 is CASSLGPGLGPGNTIYF. The CDR3 coding sequence is TGTGCCAGCAGCTTAGGGCCGGGACTAGGTCCTGGAAACACCATATATTTT. This chain joins TRBV11-2 and TRBJ1-3, with D maybe TRBD1 (5 bases). V lost 1 base and J lost 2, with 15 bases in between. This CDR3 is 17 amino acids long. The V gene's germline CDR1 is SGHAT and CDR2 FQNNGV.

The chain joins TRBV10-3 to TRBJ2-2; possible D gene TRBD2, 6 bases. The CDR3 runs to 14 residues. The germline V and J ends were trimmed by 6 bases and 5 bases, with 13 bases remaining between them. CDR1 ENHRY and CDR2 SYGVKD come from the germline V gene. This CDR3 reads CAISATGTTGELFF. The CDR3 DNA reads TGTGCCATCAGCGCCACCGGGACTACCGGGGAGCTGTTTTTT.

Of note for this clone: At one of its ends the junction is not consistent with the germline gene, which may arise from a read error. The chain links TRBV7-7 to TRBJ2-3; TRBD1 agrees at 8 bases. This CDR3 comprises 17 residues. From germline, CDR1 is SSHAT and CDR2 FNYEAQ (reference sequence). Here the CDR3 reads CASSLAQPGQGTNTQYF. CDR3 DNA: TGTGCTAGCAGCTTAGCCCAACCCGGACAGGGAACGAATACGCAGTATTTT.

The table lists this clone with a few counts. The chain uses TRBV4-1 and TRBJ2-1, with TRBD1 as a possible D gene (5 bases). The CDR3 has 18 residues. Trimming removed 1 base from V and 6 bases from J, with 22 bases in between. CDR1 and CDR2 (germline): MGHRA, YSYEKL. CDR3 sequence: CASSQGGSPTFSINEQFF. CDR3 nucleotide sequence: TGCGCCAGCAGCCAAGGGGGCTCGCCGACTTTTTCCATCAATGAGCAGTTCTTC.

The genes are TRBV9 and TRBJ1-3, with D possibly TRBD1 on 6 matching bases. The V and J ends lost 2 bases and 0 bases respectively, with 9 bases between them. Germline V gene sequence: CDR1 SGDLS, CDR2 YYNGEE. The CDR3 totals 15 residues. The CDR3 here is CASSVDSISGNTIYF. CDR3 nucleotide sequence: TGTGCCAGCAGCGTGGACAGCATCTCTGGAAACACCATATATTTT.